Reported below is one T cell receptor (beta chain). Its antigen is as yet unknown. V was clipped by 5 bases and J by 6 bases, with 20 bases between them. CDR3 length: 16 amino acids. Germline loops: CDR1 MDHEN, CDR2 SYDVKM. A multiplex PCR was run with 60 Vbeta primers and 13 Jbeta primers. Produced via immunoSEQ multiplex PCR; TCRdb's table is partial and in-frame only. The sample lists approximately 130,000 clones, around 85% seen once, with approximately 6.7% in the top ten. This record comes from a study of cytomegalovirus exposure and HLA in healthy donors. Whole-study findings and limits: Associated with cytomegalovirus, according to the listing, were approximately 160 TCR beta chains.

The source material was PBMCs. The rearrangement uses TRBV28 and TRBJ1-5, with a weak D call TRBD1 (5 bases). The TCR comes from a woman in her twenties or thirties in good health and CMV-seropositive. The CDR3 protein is CASSPPGLSLAQPQHF. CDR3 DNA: TGTGCCAGCAGTCCCCCGGGACTCTCGCTCGCTCAGCCCCAGCATTTT.